The clone carrying this T cell receptor beta chain was counted at least ten times. This sample is part of a study of T-cell reconstitution after alpha-beta-depleted transplantation in children. The CDR3 is 14 amino acids. CDR1 and CDR2 (germline): SQVTM, ANQGSEA. Trimming cost V 5 bases and J 2 bases; bases outside gene matches: 3. Construction of the TCRbeta library involved unique molecular identifiers. TCRdb recomputed calls from the PCR reads with MiXCR, one row per CDR3 protein. The profile shows 600,000 to 700,000 distinct CDR3 sequences, 15% to 20% of them singletons. The input for sequencing was PBMCs from the stem cell graft donor, taken from the stem cell graft. The TCR was taken from a human donor who donated a stem cell graft to a child with acute myeloid leukemia. The chain links TRBV29-1 to TRBJ1-5, with TRBD1 matching over 10 bases. The CDR3 nucleotides are TGCAGCGTTATGACAGGGGGCGGCAATCAGCCCCAGCATTTT. The encoded protein is CSVMTGGGNQPQHF.